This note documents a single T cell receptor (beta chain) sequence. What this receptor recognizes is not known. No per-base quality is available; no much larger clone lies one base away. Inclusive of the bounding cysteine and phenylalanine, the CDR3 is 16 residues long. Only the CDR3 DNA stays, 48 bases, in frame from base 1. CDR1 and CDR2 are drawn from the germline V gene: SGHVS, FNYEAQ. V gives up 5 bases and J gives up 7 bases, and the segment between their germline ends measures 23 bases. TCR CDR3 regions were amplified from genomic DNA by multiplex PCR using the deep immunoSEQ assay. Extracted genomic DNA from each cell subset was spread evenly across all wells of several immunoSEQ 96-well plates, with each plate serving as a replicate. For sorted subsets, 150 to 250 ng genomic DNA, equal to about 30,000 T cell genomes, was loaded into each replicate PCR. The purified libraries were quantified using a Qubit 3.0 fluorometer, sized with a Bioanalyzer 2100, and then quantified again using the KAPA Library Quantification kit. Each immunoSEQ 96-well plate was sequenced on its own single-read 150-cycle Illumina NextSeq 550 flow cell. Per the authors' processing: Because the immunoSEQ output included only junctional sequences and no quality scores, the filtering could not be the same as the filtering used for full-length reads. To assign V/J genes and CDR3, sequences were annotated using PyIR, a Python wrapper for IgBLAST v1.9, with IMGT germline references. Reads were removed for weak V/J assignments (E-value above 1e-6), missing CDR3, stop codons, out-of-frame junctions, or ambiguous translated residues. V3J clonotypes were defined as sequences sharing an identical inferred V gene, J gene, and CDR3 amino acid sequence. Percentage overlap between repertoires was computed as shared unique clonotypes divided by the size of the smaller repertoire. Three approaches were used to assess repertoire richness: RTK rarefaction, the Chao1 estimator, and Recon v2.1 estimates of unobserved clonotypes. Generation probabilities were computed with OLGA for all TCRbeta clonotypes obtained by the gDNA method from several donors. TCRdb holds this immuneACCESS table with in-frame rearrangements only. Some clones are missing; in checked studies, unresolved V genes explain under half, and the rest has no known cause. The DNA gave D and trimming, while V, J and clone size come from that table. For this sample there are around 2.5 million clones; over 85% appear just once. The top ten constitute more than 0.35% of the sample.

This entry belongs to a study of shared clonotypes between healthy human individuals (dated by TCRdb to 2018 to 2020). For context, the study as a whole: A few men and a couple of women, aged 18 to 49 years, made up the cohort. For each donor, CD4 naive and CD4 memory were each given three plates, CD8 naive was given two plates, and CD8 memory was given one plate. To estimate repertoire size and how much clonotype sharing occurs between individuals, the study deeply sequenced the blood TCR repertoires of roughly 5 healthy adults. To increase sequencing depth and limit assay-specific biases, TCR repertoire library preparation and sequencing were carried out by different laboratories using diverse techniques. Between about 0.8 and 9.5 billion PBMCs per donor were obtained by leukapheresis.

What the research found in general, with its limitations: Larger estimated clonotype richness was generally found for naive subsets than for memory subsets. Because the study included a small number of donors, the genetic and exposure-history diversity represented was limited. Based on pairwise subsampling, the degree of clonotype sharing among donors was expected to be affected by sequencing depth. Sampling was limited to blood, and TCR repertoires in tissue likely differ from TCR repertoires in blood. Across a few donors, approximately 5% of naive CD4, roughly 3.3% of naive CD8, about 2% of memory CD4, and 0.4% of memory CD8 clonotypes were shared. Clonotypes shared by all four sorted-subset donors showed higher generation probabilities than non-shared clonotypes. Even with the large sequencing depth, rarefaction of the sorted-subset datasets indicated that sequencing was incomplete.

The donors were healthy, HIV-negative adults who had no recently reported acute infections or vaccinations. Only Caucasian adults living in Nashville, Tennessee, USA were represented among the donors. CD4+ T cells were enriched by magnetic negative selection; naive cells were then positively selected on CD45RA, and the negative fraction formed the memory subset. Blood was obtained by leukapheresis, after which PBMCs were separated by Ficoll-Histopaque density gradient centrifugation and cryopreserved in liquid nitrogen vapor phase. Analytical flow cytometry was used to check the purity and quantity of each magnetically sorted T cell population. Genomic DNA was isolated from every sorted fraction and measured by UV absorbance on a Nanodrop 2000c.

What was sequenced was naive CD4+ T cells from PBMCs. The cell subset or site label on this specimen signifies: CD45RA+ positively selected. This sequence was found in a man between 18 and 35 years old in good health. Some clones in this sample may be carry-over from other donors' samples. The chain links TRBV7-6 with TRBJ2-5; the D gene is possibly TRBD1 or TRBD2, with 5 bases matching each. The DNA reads TGTGCCAGCAGCAACCACCTCCGGGACCGAGAGATGACCCAGTACTTC. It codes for CASSNHLRDREMTQYF.